Listed here are 27 T cell receptor beta chains from one sample, sequenced in a study of radiotherapy plus CTLA-4 blockade in lung cancer. Profiling relied on immunoSEQ multiplex PCR, and the TCRdb table lists in-frame clones only, not all of them. The sample records 90,000 to 100,000 clones, approximately 72% being singletons. The sequences come from peripheral blood, collected from a patient treated with radiotherapy plus ipilimumab. The receptors were gathered from a human donor with non-small cell lung cancer who had a partial response to radiotherapy plus ipilimumab. Some clones in this sample may be carry-over from other donors' samples.

This sequence joins TRBV4-1 and TRBJ1-5, with D possibly being TRBD1 (6 bases). Germline CDR1 and CDR2: MGHRA and YSYEKL. The CDR3 consists of 19 residues. V lost 1 base and J lost 4, with 23 bases in between. The CDR3 protein is CASSQGPSEGGQKNQPQHF. The DNA for the CDR3 is TGCGCCAGCAGCCAAGGCCCCTCAGAGGGCGGACAGAAAAATCAGCCCCAGCATTTT.

The chain couples TRBV7-2 to TRBJ2-3; TRBD2 aligns across 8 bases. Germline values: CDR1 SGHTA, CDR2 FQGNSA. The CDR3 is made up of 15 amino acids. V shed 11 bases and J 1 base; nucleotides not matched to a gene: 11. CDR3 bases: TGTGCCTCACGGCAGCGGGGGACCGGCACAGATACGCAGTATTTT. The encoded protein is CASRQRGTGTDTQYF.

The chain carries TRBV28 and TRBJ1-2; D gene unclear. The CDR3 is 15 residues long. V dropped 5 bases and J dropped 8 bases, with 21 bases sitting between them. Germline V CDR1 and CDR2: MDHEN, SYDVKM. This chain's CDR3 is CASSPAPGKKIGYTF. CDR3 nucleotides: TGTGCCAGCAGTCCCGCCCCGGGTAAGAAGATCGGCTACACCTTC.

The genes are TRBV4-2 and TRBJ1-1; 10 bases are a match to TRBD1. The CDR3 is 16 residues long. Trimming took 5 bases from V and 0 from J; bases not matched to a gene: 6. Per the germline V gene, CDR1 is LGHNA and CDR2 is YNFKEQ. In nucleotides, the CDR3 is TGTGCCAGCAGCTCGACAGGGGGCGCGGTGAACACTGAAGCTTTCTTT. Residues: CASSSTGGAVNTEAFF.

The rearrangement links TRBV27 to TRBJ2-1, with 7 bases matching TRBD1. V shed 2 bases and J 7 bases; nucleotides not matched to a gene: 2. Germline V gene data show CDR1 as MNHEY and CDR2 as SMNVEV (reference sequence). The CDR3 covers 13 residues. The CDR3 sequence: CASSLNRGNEQFF. DNA for the CDR3: TGTGCCAGCAGTTTAAACAGGGGAAATGAGCAGTTCTTC.

This chain uses TRBV5-3 with TRBJ1-5, with D possibly being TRBD1 (6 bases). TRBV5-3 is an ORF, with its function uncertain. The CDR3 runs 16 residues. The V gene lost 2 bases and the J gene lost 5 bases, with 17 bases spanning the gap. Here the CDR3 DNA reads TGTGCCAGAAGCTTCCTTCTCAAACAGGGTTATCAGCCCCAGCATTTT. Amino acid sequence: CARSFLLKQGYQPQHF.

This clone occurred a few times. The chain has TRBV7-6 and TRBJ1-4, with D maybe TRBD1 (6 bases). The CDR3 runs to 15 residues. V was pared by 2 bases and J by 8 bases, with 15 bases between. Per the germline V gene, CDR1 is SGHVS and CDR2 is FNYEAQ. The CDR3: CASSLRQGHGEKLFF. In DNA form, the CDR3 reads TGTGCCAGCAGCTTACGGCAGGGGCACGGGGAAAAACTGTTTTTT.

Written as DNA, the CDR3 is TGTGCCAGCAGCTTCGGGGACAGACGGAACACTGAAGCTTTCTTT. Its protein is CASSFGDRRNTEAFF. The chain recombines TRBV11-3 with TRBJ1-1, with 7 bases matching TRBD1. The CDR3 runs 15 residues. Germline V gene lookup returns CDR1 SGHNT and CDR2 YENEEA. J was trimmed by 1 base and V by 3 bases; bases with no gene match: 5.

This clone was counted between two and nine times. This sequence joins TRBV11-2 and TRBJ2-1; 8 nucleotides agree with TRBD2. The J segment lost 10 bases and the V segment lost 5 bases, leaving 16 bases of the junction unmatched. The CDR3 is made up of 16 amino acids. From germline, CDR1 is SGHAT and CDR2 FQNNGV. The DNA of the CDR3 is TGTGCCAGCAGCCGTAGGCTGAGCCTAGCGGGTAGGGAGCAGTTCTTC. Translating it yields CASSRRLSLAGREQFF.

For the CDR3, the DNA is TGCGCCAGCAGGCTAGCGGGAGGGCCAGAAGAGCAGTACTTC. It is translated as CASRLAGGPEEQYF. The chain combines TRBV10-2 with TRBJ2-7, with 12 bases fitting TRBD2. The CDR3 loop spans 14 amino acids. Germline loops: CDR1 WSHSY, CDR2 SAAADI. V shed 6 bases and J 7 bases; nucleotides not matched to a gene: 7.

The DNA of the CDR3 is TGTGCCACCAGCAGAGATCCCCTCCGGGTTCGTAATGAAAAACTGTTTTTT. Its protein is CATSRDPLRVRNEKLFF. V is TRBV15 and J is TRBJ1-4; D not certain. Germline-derived CDR1 and CDR2 are LNHNV and YYDKDF (reference sequence). Between the trimmed V and J ends, which lost 0 bases and 4 bases, there was a span of 15 bases. This CDR3 has 17 residues.

The V and J genes are TRBV4-2 and TRBJ2-7; the match to TRBD2 covers 8 bases. The trim removed 1 base at V and 3 bases at J, leaving 23 bases unmatched. CDR3 length equals 21 residues. Germline V CDR1 and CDR2: LGHNA, YNFKEQ. Here the CDR3 reads CASSQVWDLAGLNWDIYEQYF. CDR3 DNA sequence: TGTGCCAGCAGCCAAGTTTGGGATCTAGCGGGTCTCAACTGGGATATCTACGAGCAGTACTTC.

This chain uses TRBV27 with TRBJ2-2; D perhaps matches TRBD1 (5 bases). The CDR3 totals 17 residues. The germline gives CDR1 MNHEY, CDR2 SMNVEV (reference sequence). V dropped 7 bases and J dropped 1 base, with 19 bases sitting between them. CDR3 nucleotide sequence: TGTGCCAGCACATCGAAGGGAAGGGGTTGGAACACCGGGGAGCTGTTTTTT. Amino acids: CASTSKGRGWNTGELFF.

The gene calls are TRBV19 and TRBJ2-2; TRBD2 aligns across 7 bases. CDR3 length: 15 amino acids. Germline V gene sequence: CDR1 LNHDA, CDR2 SQIVND (reference sequence). After removal of 6 bases from V and 4 bases from J, the junction contained 8 bases not matched to a gene. The CDR3 DNA is TGTGCCAGTAGGGGCGGGGGATTGAGCACCGGGGAGCTGTTTTTT. It is translated as CASRGGGLSTGELFF.

The chain employs TRBV7-8 and TRBJ1-3; possible D gene TRBD1, 5 bases. The CDR3 runs 17 residues. Trimming cost V 1 base and J 0 bases, with 13 bases left between them. The germline gives CDR1 SGHVS, CDR2 FQNEAQ. Here the CDR3 DNA reads TGTGCCAGCAGCTTAGTGTCTCAGGGCCTCTCTGGAAACACCATATATTTT. This translates into CASSLVSQGLSGNTIYF.

The chain joins TRBV11-2 to TRBJ2-3, with 11 bases lining up with TRBD2. V was pared by 0 bases and J by 6 bases, with 17 bases of the junction left unmatched. Germline V gene lookup returns CDR1 SGHAT and CDR2 FQNNGV. The CDR3 totals 20 residues. Here the CDR3 DNA reads TGTGCCAGCAGCTTAGATAGTGAACTAGCGGGAGTATCTAGACGGGATACGCAGTATTTT. This gives the protein CASSLDSELAGVSRRDTQYF.

The rearrangement uses TRBV19 and TRBJ2-3; 11 bases agree with TRBD1. Germline V lookup: CDR1 LNHDA, CDR2 SQIVND (reference sequence). The CDR3 sequence is 14 residues long. With V trimmed by 4 bases and J by 4 bases, 1 base remained unmatched. This chain's CDR3 is CASSKDRGPDTQYF. The CDR3 nucleotides are TGTGCCAGTAGTAAGGACAGGGGGCCAGATACGCAGTATTTT.

This chain uses TRBV4-2 with TRBJ2-1; D is uncertain. Germline CDR1 reads LGHNA; CDR2 reads YNFKEQ. This CDR3 region has 17 residues. V lost 0 bases, J lost 6 bases, and 18 bases lay in between. This CDR3 is CASSQDQVIHPGNEQFF. As DNA, the CDR3 is TGTGCCAGCAGCCAAGATCAGGTGATCCACCCTGGCAATGAGCAGTTCTTC.

The gene calls are TRBV28 and TRBJ1-5; 7 bases are shared with TRBD1. V gave up 5 bases and J gave up 3 bases; unmatched junction bases: 10. Germline values: CDR1 MDHEN, CDR2 SYDVKM. The CDR3 has 16 residues. CDR3 amino acids: CASSTPRRGLNQPQHF. The CDR3, as DNA: TGTGCCAGCAGTACACCAAGAAGGGGGCTCAATCAGCCCCAGCATTTT.

This clone has only a few counts. The chain recombines TRBV14 with TRBJ2-7; TRBD1 might be the D (6 bases). Trimming stripped 6 bases from V and 2 bases from J, with 14 bases between. The CDR3 sequence is 14 residues long. The germline gives CDR1 SGHDN, CDR2 FVKESK. The CDR3 sequence is CASRPQGTAYEQYF. DNA of the CDR3: TGTGCCAGCAGGCCGCAGGGGACCGCCTACGAGCAGTACTTC.

The chain combines TRBV7-3 with TRBJ2-1, with 8 bases identical to TRBD1. V gave up 4 bases and J gave up 3 bases; unmatched junction bases: 8. Germline assignment: CDR1 SGHTA and CDR2 FQGTGA. This CDR3 comprises 16 residues. The CDR3 region is CASSSQGAVNYNEQFF. DNA for the CDR3: TGTGCCAGCAGCTCCCAGGGGGCGGTAAACTACAATGAGCAGTTCTTC.

This clone was detected only once. The chain is built from TRBV28 and TRBJ1-5; 9 bases map to TRBD1. V trimming: 7 bases; J trimming: 8 bases; junction bases outside the gene matches: 18. Germline V CDR1 and CDR2: MDHEN, SYDVKM. The CDR3 extends over 17 amino acids. The CDR3 DNA follows: TGTGCCAGCAACCTGTGGACCGGGACAGGGAGTTTTGAGCCCCAGCATTTT. Its translation: CASNLWTGTGSFEPQHF.

The chain joins TRBV5-4 to TRBJ2-1, with 12 bases that match TRBD2. The germline V gene encodes CDR1 SGHNT and CDR2 YYREEE (reference sequence). The CDR3 length is 16 residues. V was clipped by 3 bases and J by 11 bases; unmatched bases: 12. The CDR3 loop is CASSSAHSSGRGQQFF. In DNA form, the CDR3 reads TGTGCCAGCAGCTCGGCCCACTCTAGCGGGAGGGGGCAGCAGTTCTTC. Combining the CDR3 with reference TRBV5-4 and TRBJ2-1 gives the whole variable domain ETGVTQSPTHLIKTRGQQVTLRCSSQSGHNTVSWYQQALGQGPQFIFQYYREEENGRGNFPPRFSGLQFPNYSSELNVNALELDDSALYLCASSSAHSSGRGQQFFGPGTRLTVL.

The DNA of the CDR3 is TGTGCCAGCAGTTACTCGGGGAGGGCAAGGGCCAACGTCCTGACTTTC. Its protein product is CASSYSGRARANVLTF. The chain is built from TRBV6-6 and TRBJ2-6; 7 positions match TRBD2. Germline lookup yields CDR1 MNHNY and CDR2 SVGAGI (reference sequence). With 0 bases clipped from V and 5 bases from J, the junction kept 4 bases outside the gene matches. The CDR3 consists of 16 residues.

The chain uses TRBV7-9 and TRBJ2-7, with 7 bases lining up with TRBD2. The CDR3 totals 16 residues. J was trimmed by 5 bases and V by 5 bases; bases with no gene match: 15. CDR1 is SEHNR, CDR2 FQNEAQ, per germline (reference sequence). The CDR3 spells CASSPGLWAGDDEQYF. The CDR3 nucleotides are TGTGCCAGCAGCCCTGGCCTCTGGGCGGGAGACGACGAGCAGTACTTC. The variable domain in full, completed from reference TRBV7-9 and TRBJ2-7, reads DTGVSQNPRHKITKRGQNVTFRCDPISEHNRLYWYRQTLGQGPEFLTYFQNEAQLEKSRLLSDRFSAERPKGSFSTLEIQRTEQGDSAMYLCASSPGLWAGDDEQYFGPGTRLTVT.

V and J are TRBV6-8 and TRBJ2-7; 12 bases agree with TRBD2. Germline trimming cut 4 bases from V and 0 bases from J; bases unmatched to any gene: 4. The CDR3 extends over 16 amino acids. Germline V gene sequence: CDR1 MNHGY, CDR2 SAAAGT. The CDR3 here is CASSCGLAGHSYEQYF. The CDR3 DNA follows: TGTGCCAGCAGTTGTGGACTAGCGGGGCACTCCTACGAGCAGTACTTC.

This clone occurred a few times. The J gene is TRBJ2-2, the V gene TRBV7-3, with D tentatively TRBD2 (5 bases). CDR3 length: 15 amino acids. The germline V and J ends were trimmed by 1 base and 6 bases, with 12 bases remaining between them. The germline CDR1 and CDR2 sequences are SGHTA and FQGTGA. The CDR3 spells CASSLSPSGSGELFF. The CDR3, as DNA: TGTGCCAGCAGCTTAAGCCCGAGCGGTTCCGGGGAGCTGTTTTTT.